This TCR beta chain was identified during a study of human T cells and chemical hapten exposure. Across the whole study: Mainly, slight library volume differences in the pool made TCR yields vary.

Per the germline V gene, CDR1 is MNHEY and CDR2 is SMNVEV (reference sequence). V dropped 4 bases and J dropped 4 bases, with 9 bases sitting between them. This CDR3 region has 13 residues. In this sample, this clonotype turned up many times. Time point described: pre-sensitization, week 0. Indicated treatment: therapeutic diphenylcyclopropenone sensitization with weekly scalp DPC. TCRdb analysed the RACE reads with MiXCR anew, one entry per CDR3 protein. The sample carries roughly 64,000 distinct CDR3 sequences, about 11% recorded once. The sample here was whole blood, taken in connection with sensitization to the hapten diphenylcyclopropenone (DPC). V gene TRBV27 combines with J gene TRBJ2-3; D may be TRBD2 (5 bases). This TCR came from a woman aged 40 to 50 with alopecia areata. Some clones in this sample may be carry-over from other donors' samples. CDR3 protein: CASSYSRADTQYF. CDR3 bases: TGTGCCAGCAGTTATTCGAGGGCAGATACGCAGTATTTT.